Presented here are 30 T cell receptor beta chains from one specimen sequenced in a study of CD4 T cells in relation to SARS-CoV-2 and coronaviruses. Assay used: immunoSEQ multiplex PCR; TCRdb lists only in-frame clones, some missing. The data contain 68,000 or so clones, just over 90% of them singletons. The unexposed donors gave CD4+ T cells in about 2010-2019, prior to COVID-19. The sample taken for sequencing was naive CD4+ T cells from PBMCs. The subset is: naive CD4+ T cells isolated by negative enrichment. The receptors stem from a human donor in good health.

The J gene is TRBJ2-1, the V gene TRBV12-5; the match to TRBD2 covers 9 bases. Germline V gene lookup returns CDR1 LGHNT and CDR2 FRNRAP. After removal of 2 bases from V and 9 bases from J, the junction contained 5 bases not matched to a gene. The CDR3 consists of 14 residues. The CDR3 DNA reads TGTGCTAGTGGTTTGTCTAGCGGGATCACTGAGCAGTTCTTC. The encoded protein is CASGLSSGITEQFF. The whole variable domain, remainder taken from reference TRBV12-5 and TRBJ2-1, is DARVTQTPRHKVTEMGQEVTMRCQPILGHNTVFWYRQTMMQGLELLAYFRNRAPLDDSGMPKDRFSAEMPDATLATLKIQPSEPRDSAVYFCASGLSSGITEQFFGPGTRLTVL.

The CDR3 is CASSILQGRNTEAFF. The DNA of the CDR3 is TGTGCCAGTAGTATCCTACAGGGACGGAACACTGAAGCTTTCTTT. The chain is built from TRBV19 and TRBJ1-1; possibly TRBD1 for D (6 bases). CDR1 is LNHDA and CDR2 is SQIVND in the germline V gene (reference sequence). V shed 3 bases and J shed 1 base, with 12 bases lying between them. This CDR3 is built from 15 residues.

In nucleotides, the CDR3 is TGTGCCAGCAGTACACAGGGGTGGAGGAGCAATCAGCCCCAGCATTTT. Translation: CASSTQGWRSNQPQHF. The chain couples TRBV28 to TRBJ1-5; 7 nucleotides match TRBD1. The V segment lost 5 bases and the J segment 1 base; nucleotides outside the gene matches: 8. CDR1 is MDHEN, CDR2 SYDVKM, per germline. The CDR3 runs 16 residues.

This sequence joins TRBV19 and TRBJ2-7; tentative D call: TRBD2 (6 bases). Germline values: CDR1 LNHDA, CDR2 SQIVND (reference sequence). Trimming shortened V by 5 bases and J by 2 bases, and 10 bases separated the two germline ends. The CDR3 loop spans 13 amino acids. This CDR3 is CASSASGAYEQYF. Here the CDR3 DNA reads TGTGCCAGTAGTGCTTCGGGAGCCTACGAGCAGTACTTC. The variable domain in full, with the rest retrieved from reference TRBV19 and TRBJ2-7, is DGGITQSPKYLFRKEGQNVTLSCEQNLNHDAMYWYRQDPGQGLRLIYYSQIVNDFQKGDIAEGYSVSREKKESFPLTVTSAQKNPTAFYLCASSASGAYEQYFGPGTRLTVT.

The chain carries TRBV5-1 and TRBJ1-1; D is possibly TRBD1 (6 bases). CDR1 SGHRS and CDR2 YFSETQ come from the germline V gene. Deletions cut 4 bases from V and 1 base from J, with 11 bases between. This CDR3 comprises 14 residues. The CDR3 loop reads CASSRGGQNTEAFF. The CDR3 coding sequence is TGCGCCAGCAGCCGGGGGGGACAGAACACTGAAGCTTTCTTT.

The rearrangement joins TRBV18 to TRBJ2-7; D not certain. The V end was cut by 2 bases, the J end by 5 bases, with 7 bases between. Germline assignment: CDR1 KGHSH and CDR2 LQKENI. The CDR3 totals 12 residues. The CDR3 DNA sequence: TGTGCCAGCTCACCAGGTGGGGACGAGCAGTACTTC. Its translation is CASSPGGDEQYF.

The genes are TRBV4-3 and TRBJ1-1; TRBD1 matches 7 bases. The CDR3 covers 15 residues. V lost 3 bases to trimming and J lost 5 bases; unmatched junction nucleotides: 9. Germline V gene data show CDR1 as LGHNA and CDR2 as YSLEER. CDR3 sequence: CASSHRADRATEAFF. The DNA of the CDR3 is TGCGCCAGCAGCCACAGAGCCGACAGGGCTACTGAAGCTTTCTTT.

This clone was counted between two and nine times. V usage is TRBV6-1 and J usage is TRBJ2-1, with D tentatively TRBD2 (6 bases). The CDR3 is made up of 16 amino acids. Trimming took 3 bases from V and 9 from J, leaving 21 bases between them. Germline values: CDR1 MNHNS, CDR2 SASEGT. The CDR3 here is CASSESAGRNRGEQFF. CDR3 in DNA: TGTGCCAGCAGTGAGTCGGCGGGAAGGAACCGCGGTGAGCAGTTCTTC.

In DNA form, the CDR3 reads TGTGCCAGTAGTATTCTGGGGCCAGGGGGTTTCACAGATACGCAGTATTTT. This translates into CASSILGPGGFTDTQYF. This chain links TRBV19 with TRBJ2-3, with 7 bases matching TRBD1. Germline V gene data show CDR1 as LNHDA and CDR2 as SQIVND (reference sequence). The V and J ends lost 3 bases and 2 bases, in that order; junction bases with no gene match: 11. This CDR3 comprises 17 residues.

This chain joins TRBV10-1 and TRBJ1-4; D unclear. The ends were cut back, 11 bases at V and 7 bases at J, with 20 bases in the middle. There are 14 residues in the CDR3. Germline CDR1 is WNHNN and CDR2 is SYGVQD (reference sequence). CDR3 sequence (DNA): TGCGCCCGTCATGGTGAGGGCGTGGGTGAAAAACTGTTTTTT. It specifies CARHGEGVGEKLFF.

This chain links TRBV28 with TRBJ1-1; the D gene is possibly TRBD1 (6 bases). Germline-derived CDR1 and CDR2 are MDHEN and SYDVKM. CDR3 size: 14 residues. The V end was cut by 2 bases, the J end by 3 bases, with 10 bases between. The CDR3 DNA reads TGTGCCAGCAGTTTAAGCGGGGGCCACACTGAAGCTTTCTTT. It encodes CASSLSGGHTEAFF.

CDR3 amino acids: CATSDLASGSGETQYF. The DNA of the CDR3 is TGTGCCACCAGTGATTTGGCTAGCGGGAGTGGGGAGACCCAGTACTTC. The rearrangement uses TRBV24-1 and TRBJ2-5; 10 bases are shared with TRBD2. V was clipped by 0 bases and J by 5 bases; unmatched bases: 5. Per germline, CDR1 KGHDR and CDR2 SFDVKD. The CDR3 has 16 residues.

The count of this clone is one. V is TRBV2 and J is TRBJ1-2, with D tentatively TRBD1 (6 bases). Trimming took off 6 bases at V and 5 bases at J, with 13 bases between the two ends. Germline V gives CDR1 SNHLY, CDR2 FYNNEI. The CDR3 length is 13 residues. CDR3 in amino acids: CASRTDSAYGYTF. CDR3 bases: TGTGCCAGCAGAACGGACAGCGCTTATGGCTACACCTTC.

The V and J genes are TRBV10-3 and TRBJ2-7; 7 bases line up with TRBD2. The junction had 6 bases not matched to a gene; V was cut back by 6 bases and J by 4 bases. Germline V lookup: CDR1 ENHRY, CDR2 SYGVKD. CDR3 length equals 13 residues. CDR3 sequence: CAIRAAGQYEQYF. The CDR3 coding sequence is TGTGCCATCAGGGCAGCGGGGCAATACGAGCAGTACTTC.

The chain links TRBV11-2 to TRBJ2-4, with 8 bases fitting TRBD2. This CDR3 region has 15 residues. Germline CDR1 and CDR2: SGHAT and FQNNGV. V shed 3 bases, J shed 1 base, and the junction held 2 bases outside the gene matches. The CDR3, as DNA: TGTGCCAGCAGCTTCGGGGGGGATGCCAAAAACATTCAGTACTTC. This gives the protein CASSFGGDAKNIQYF.

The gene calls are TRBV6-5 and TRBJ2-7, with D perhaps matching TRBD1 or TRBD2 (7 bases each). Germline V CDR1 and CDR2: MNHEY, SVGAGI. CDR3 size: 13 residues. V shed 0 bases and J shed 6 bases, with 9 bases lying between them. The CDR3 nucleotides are TGTGCCAGCAGTTACTCCAGGGGGGGCGAGCAGTACTTC. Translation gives CASSYSRGGEQYF.

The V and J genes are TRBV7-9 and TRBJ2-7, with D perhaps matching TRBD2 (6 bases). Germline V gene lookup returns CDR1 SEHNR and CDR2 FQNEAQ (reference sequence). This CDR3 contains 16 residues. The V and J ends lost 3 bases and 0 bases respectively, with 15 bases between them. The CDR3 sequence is CASSFTSGSLSYEQYF. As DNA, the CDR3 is TGTGCCAGCAGCTTCACGAGCGGGTCTCTCTCCTACGAGCAGTACTTC.

The CDR3 nucleotides read TGCGCCAGCAGCCCAAATGGGGACGCGAGTTATCAGCCCCAGCATTTT. Its protein product is CASSPNGDASYQPQHF. The chain joins TRBV5-1 to TRBJ1-5; a possible D gene is TRBD1 (5 bases). Per the germline V gene, CDR1 is SGHRS and CDR2 is YFSETQ. The CDR3 runs 16 residues. The ends were cut back, 4 bases at V and 5 bases at J, with 19 bases in the middle.

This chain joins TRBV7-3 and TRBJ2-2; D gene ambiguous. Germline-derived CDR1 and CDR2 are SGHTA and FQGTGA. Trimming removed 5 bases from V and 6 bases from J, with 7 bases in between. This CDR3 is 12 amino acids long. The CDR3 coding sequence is TGTGCCAGCAGCCCATACTCCGGGGAGCTGTTTTTT. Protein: CASSPYSGELFF.

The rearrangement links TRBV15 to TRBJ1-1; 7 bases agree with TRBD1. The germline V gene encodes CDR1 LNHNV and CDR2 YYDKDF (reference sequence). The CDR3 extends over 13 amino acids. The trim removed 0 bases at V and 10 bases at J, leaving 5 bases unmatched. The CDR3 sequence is CATSRDQGGVAFF. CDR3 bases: TGTGCCACCAGCAGAGATCAGGGGGGGGTAGCTTTCTTT. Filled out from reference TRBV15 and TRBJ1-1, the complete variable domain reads DAMVIQNPRYQVTQFGKPVTLSCSQTLNHNVMYWYQQKSSQAPKLLFHYYDKDFNNEADTPDNFQSRRPNTSFCFLDIRSPGLGDTAMYLCATSRDQGGVAFFGQGTRLTVV.

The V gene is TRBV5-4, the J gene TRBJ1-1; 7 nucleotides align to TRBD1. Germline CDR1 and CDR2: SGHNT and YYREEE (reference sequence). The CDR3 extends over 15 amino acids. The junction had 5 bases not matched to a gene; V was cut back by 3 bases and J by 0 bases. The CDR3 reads CASSYGQVLNTEAFF. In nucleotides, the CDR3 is TGTGCCAGCAGCTACGGACAGGTTTTGAACACTGAAGCTTTCTTT.

CDR3 DNA: TGTGCCAGCAGTGTTTCGGGGGGGGAGAACACTGAAGCTTTCTTT. This encodes CASSVSGGENTEAFF. The rearrangement joins TRBV2 to TRBJ1-1, with a weak D call TRBD1 (5 bases). CDR1 is SNHLY and CDR2 is FYNNEI in the germline V gene. The CDR3 sequence is 15 residues long. V was shortened by 4 bases and J by 1 base, with 13 bases between the two germline ends.

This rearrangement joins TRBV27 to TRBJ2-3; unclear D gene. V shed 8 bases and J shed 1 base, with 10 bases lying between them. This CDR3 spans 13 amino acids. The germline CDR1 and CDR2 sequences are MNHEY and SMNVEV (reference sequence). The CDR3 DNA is TGTGCCAGCTTTGCGGCACGCACAGATACGCAGTATTTT. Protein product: CASFAARTDTQYF.

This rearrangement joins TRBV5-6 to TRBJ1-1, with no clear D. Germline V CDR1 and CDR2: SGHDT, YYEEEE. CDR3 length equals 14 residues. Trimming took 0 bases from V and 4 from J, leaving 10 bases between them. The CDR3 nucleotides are TGTGCCAGCAGCTTGGAGGTAGCTTTCACTGAAGCTTTCTTT. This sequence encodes CASSLEVAFTEAFF.

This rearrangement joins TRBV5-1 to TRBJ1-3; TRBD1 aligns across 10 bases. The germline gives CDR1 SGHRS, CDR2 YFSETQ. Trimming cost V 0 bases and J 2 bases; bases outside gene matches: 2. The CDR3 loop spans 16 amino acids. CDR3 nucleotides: TGCGCCAGCAGCTTGGGACAGGGGGCGACTGGAAACACCATATATTTT. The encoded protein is CASSLGQGATGNTIYF.

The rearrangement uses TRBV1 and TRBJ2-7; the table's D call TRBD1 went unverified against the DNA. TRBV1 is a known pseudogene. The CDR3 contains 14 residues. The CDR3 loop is CTSSQGDSSYEQYF. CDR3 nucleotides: TGCACCAGCAGCCAAGGGGACAGCTCCTACGAGCAGTACTTC.

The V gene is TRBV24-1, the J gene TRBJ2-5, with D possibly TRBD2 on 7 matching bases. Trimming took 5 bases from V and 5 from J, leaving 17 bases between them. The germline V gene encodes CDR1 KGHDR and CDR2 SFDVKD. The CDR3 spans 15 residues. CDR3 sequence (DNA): TGTGCCACCAGTGCCCCTGGCGGGGGCCCGGAGACCCAGTACTTC. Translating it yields CATSAPGGGPETQYF.

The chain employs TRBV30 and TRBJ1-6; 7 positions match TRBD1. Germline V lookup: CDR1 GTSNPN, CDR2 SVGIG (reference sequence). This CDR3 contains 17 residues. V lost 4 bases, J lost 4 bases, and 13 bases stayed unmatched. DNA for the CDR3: TGTGCCTGGAATAGTTTGGGGCCGGGACAGTATAATTCACCCCTCCACTTT. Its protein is CAWNSLGPGQYNSPLHF. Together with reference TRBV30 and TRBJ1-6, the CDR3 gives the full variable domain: SQTIHQWPATLVQPVGSPLSLECTVEGTSNPNLYWYRQAAGRGLQLLFYSVGIGQISSEVPQNLSASRPQDRQFILSSKKLLLSDSGFYLCAWNSLGPGQYNSPLHFGNGTRLTVT.

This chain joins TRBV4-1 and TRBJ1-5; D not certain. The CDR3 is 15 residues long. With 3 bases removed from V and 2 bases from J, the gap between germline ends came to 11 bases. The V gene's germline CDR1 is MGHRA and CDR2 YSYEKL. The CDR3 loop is CASSHPNAGNQPQHF. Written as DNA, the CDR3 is TGCGCCAGCAGCCATCCGAATGCTGGCAATCAGCCCCAGCATTTT.

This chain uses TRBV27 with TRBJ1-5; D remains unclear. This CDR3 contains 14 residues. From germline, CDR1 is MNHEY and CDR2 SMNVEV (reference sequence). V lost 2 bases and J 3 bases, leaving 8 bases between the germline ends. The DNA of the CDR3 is TGTGCCAGCAGTTTAGTGGGGATCAATCAGCCCCAGCATTTT. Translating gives CASSLVGINQPQHF.